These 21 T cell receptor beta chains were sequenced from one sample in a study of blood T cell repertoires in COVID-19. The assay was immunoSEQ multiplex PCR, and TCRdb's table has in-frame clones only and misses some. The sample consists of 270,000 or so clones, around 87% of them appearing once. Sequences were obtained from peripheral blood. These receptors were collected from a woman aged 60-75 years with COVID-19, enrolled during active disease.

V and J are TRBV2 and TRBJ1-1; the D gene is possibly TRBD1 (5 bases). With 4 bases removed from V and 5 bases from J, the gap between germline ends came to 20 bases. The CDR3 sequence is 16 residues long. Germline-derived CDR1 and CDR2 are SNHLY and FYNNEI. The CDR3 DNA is TGTGCCAGCAGTGGGGAGGGGATTCCTTGGAGGACTGAAGCTTTCTTT. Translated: CASSGEGIPWRTEAFF.

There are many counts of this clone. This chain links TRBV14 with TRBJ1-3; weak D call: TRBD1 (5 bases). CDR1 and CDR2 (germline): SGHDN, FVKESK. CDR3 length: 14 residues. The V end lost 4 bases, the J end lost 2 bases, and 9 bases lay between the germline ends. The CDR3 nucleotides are TGTGCCAGCAGCCCTCTGGGGCCTGGAAACACCATATATTTT. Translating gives CASSPLGPGNTIYF.

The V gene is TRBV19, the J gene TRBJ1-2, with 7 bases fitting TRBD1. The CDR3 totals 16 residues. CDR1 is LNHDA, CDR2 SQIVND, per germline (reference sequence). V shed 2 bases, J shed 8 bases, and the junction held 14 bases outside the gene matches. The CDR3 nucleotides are TGTGCCAGTAGTATACGCGGGCGCAGGGGGAGAGAAGGCTACACCTTC. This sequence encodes CASSIRGRRGREGYTF. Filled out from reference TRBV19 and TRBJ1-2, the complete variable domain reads DGGITQSPKYLFRKEGQNVTLSCEQNLNHDAMYWYRQDPGQGLRLIYYSQIVNDFQKGDIAEGYSVSREKKESFPLTVTSAQKNPTAFYLCASSIRGRRGREGYTFGSGTRLTVV.

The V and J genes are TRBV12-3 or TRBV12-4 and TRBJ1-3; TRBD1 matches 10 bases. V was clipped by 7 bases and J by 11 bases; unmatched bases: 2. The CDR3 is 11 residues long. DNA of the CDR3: TGTGCCAGCATGGGACAGGGGCCCATATATTTT. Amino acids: CASMGQGPIYF.

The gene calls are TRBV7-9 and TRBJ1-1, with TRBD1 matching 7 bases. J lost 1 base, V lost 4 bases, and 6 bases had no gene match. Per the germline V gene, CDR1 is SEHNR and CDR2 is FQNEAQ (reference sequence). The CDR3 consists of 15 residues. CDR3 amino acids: CASSYARTGNTEAFF. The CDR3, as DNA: TGTGCCAGCAGCTATGCCCGGACAGGGAACACTGAAGCTTTCTTT.

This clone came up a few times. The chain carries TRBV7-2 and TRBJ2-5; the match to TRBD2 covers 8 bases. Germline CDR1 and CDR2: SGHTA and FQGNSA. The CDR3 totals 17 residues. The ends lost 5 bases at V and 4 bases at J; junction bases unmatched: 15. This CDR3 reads CASSQVPPGLVRETQYF. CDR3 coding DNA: TGTGCCAGCAGCCAAGTGCCGCCGGGACTAGTGCGAGAGACCCAGTACTTC. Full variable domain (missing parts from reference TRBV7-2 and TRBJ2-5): GAGVSQSPSNKVTEKGKDVELRCDPISGHTALYWYRQSLGQGLEFLIYFQGNSAPDKSGLPSDRFSAERTGGSVSTLTIQRTQQEDSAVYLCASSQVPPGLVRETQYFGPGTRLLVL.

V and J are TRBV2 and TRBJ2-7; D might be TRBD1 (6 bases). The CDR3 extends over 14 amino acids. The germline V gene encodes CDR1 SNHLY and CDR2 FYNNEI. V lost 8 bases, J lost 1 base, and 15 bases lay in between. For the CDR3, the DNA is TGTGCCAGCCTCGGGACACAGCAGTCCTACGAGCAGTACTTC. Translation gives CASLGTQQSYEQYF.

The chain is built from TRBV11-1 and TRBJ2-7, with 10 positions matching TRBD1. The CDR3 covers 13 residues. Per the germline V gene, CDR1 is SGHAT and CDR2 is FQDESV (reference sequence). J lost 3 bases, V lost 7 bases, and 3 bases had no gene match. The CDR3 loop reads CASMGQGSYEQYF. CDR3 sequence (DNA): TGTGCCAGCATGGGACAGGGGAGCTACGAGCAGTACTTC. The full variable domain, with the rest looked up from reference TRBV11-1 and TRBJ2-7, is EAEVAQSPRYKITEKSQAVAFWCDPISGHATLYWYRQILGQGPELLVQFQDESVVDDSQLPKDRFSAERLKGVDSTLKIQPAELGDSAMYLCASMGQGSYEQYFGPGTRLTVT.

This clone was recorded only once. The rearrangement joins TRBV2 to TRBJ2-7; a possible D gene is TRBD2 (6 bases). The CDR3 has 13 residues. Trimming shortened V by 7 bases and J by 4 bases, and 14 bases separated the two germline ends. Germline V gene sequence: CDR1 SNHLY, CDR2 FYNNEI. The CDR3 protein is CASIRGERYEQYF. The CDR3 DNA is TGTGCCAGCATCCGCGGGGAGCGGTACGAGCAGTACTTC.

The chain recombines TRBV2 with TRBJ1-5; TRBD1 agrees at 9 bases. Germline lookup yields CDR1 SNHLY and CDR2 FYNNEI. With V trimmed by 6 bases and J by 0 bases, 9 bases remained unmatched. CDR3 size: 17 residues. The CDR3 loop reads CASSAGQGMYSNQPQHF. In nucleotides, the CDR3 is TGTGCCAGCAGCGCGGGACAGGGTATGTATAGCAATCAGCCCCAGCATTTT.

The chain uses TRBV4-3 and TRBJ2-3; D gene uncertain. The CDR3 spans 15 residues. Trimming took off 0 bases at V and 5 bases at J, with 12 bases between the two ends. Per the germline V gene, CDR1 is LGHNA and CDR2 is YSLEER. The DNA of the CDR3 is TGCGCCAGCAGCCAAGATTACAATTCGGGAGATACGCAGTATTTT. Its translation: CASSQDYNSGDTQYF.

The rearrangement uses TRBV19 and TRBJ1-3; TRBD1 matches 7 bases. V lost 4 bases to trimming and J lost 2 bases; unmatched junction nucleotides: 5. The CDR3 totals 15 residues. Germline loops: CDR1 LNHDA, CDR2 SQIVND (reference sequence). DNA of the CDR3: TGTGCCAGTAGTACCCAGGGGGTGGCTGGAAACACCATATATTTT. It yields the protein CASSTQGVAGNTIYF. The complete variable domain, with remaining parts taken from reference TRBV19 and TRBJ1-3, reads DGGITQSPKYLFRKEGQNVTLSCEQNLNHDAMYWYRQDPGQGLRLIYYSQIVNDFQKGDIAEGYSVSREKKESFPLTVTSAQKNPTAFYLCASSTQGVAGNTIYFGEGSWLTVV.

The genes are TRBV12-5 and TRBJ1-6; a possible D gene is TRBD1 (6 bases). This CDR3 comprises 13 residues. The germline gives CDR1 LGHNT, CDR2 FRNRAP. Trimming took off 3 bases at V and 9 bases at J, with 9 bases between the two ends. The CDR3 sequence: CASGLQGISPLHF. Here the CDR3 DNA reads TGTGCTAGTGGTTTACAGGGAATTTCACCCCTCCACTTT.

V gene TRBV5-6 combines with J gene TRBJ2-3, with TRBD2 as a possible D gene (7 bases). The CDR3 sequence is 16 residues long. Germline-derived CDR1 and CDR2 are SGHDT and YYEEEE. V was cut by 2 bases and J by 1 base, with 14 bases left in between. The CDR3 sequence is CASSLLGGRGTDTQYF. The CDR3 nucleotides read TGTGCCAGCAGCTTACTCGGGGGGCGCGGCACAGATACGCAGTATTTT.

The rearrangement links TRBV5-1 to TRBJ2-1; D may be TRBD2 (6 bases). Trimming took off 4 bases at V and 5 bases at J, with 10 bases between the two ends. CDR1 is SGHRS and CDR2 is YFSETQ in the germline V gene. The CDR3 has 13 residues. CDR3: CASSVGLNNEQFF. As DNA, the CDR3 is TGCGCCAGCAGCGTGGGACTTAACAATGAGCAGTTCTTC.

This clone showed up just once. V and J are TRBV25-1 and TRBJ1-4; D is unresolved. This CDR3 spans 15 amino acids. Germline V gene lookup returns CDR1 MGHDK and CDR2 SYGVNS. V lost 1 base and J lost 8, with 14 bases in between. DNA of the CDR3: TGTGCCAGCAGTGAATTCGGAGGGTCGAGGGAAAAACTGTTTTTT. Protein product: CASSEFGGSREKLFF.

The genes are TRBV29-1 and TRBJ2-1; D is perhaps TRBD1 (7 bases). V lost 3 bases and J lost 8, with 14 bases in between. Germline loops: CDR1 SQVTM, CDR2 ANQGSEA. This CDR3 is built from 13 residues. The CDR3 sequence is CSVDRGRGDEQFF. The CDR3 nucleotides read TGCAGCGTTGATCGGGGCAGGGGGGATGAGCAGTTCTTC.

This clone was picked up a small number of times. CDR3 nucleotides: TGTGCCTGGACGCCCGGCGGGGCGGATGAAAAACTGTTTTTT. As protein: CAWTPGGADEKLFF. V gene TRBV30 combines with J gene TRBJ1-4; TRBD1 might be the D (5 bases). Germline CDR1 reads GTSNPN; CDR2 reads SVGIG (reference sequence). This CDR3 spans 14 amino acids. Trimming removed 4 bases at V and 6 bases at J, with 15 bases between.

The CDR3 reads CASSDSGGASEQFF. The CDR3 DNA sequence: TGTGCCAGCAGTGATAGCGGGGGGGCCAGTGAGCAGTTCTTC. The chain recombines TRBV25-1 with TRBJ2-1, with 11 bases fitting TRBD2. V was clipped by 3 bases and J by 9 bases; unmatched bases: 4. Germline V gene sequence: CDR1 MGHDK, CDR2 SYGVNS. The CDR3 runs to 14 residues.

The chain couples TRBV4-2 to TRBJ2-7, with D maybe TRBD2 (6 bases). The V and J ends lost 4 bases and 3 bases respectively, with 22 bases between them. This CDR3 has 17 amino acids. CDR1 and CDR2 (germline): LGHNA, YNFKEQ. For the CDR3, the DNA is TGTGCCAGCAGCCTCGTGGGTGGAGATCGGGGGTACTACGAGCAGTACTTC. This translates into CASSLVGGDRGYYEQYF.

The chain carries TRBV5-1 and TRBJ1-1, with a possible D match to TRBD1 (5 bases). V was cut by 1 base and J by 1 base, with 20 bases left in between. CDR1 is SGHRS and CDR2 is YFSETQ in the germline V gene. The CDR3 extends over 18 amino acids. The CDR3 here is CASSLMRQGWGGNTEAFF. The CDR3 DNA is TGCGCCAGCAGCTTGATGAGGCAGGGTTGGGGAGGGAACACTGAAGCTTTCTTT.